The clone carrying this T cell receptor beta chain was seen a few times. Its specificity is unknown. The V end was cut by 1 base, the J end by 0 bases, with 5 bases between. Germline V gene data show CDR1 as MGHDK and CDR2 as SYGVNS. The CDR3 spans 14 residues. Everyone who gave samples was a healthy Caucasian. The data were taken from a study of identical twins. Overall study findings and caveats: In cord blood, abundant beta clonotypes had fewer insertions; memory showed no trend.

MiXCR, run by TCRdb on the 5' RACE reads, gives a single entry per CDR3 protein. The sample lists fewer than 800,000 distinct CDR3 sequences; around 7.4% were seen once. Another study also made use of these data, one on yellow fever vaccine responses in identical twins.

The sequence was obtained from a woman under 30 in good health. Material for sequencing was PBMCs. J is TRBJ2-3 and V is TRBV25-1; D gene unclear. CDR3 nucleotide sequence: TGTGCCAGCAGTGAATCGGGCAGCACAGATACGCAGTATTTT. It is translated as CASSESGSTDTQYF.